Listed below are T cell receptor beta chains from one sample, sequenced in a study of T cell responses to AZD1222 COVID-19 vaccine. The repertoire was sequenced with immunoSEQ multiplex PCR; TCRdb's copy has only in-frame clones and lacks some. The sample holds some 150,000 clones, around 84% seen once. The sample consisted of peripheral blood, taken 28 days after the second AZD1222 dose. These receptors all come from an adult who received the AZD1222 COVID-19 vaccine. CDR3s include the opening cysteine and the closing phenylalanine or tryptophan. The order of the fields is V gene, J gene, clone size, D gene, CDR3 protein, CDR3 DNA. The D gene is left open where the match is weak. Size is stated for part of the rows, as once, few or many counts, or as a class when the clone is expanded.

TRBV18,TRBJ2-7,-,-,CASSENAGLGDEQYF,TGTGCCAGCTCGGAGAATGCGGGTCTTGGGGACGAGCAGTACTTC
TRBV29-1,TRBJ1-2,-,-,CSVDPKEFNYGYTF,TGCAGCGTTGACCCTAAAGAATTCAACTATGGCTACACCTTC
TRBV6-5,TRBJ2-7,few,-,CASSQTLYAYEQYF,TGTGCCAGCAGCCAGACACTTTACGCCTACGAGCAGTACTTC
TRBV28,TRBJ2-1,-,TRBD1,CASSPTGTGVDEQFF,TGTGCCAGCAGTCCCACCGGGACAGGGGTCGATGAGCAGTTCTTC
TRBV7-8,TRBJ1-3,-,TRBD1,CASSQPRQGALEPGNTIYF,TGTGCCAGCAGTCAACCCCGACAGGGGGCCCTAGAACCTGGAAACACCATATATTTT
TRBV18,TRBJ1-2,-,-,CASSPPDRSGEGYTF,TGTGCCAGCTCACCCCCAGACAGGTCGGGAGAAGGCTACACCTTC
TRBV9,TRBJ1-6,-,TRBD1,CASSVGQLNSPLHF,TGTGCCAGCAGCGTGGGACAGCTGAATTCACCCCTCCACTTT
TRBV9,TRBJ1-1,-,TRBD1,CASSVEGGPEAFF,TGTGCCAGCAGCGTCGAAGGGGGCCCTGAAGCTTTCTTT
TRBV28,TRBJ2-2,-,TRBD2,CASTSWAGVTGELFF,TGTGCCAGCACGTCGTGGGCGGGGGTCACCGGGGAGCTGTTTTTT
TRBV12-3/TRBV12-4,TRBJ2-3,-,-,CASIPRDLNTQYF,TGTGCCAGCATCCCCCGAGATTTGAATACGCAGTATTTT
TRBV2,TRBJ2-1,-,TRBD2,CASSRSSGDYNEQFF,TGTGCCAGCAGCCGATCTAGCGGGGACTACAATGAGCAGTTCTTC
TRBV7-2,TRBJ1-1,-,-,CASSLALLGASTEAFF,TGTGCCAGCAGCTTAGCCCTCCTGGGGGCGAGCACTGAAGCTTTCTTT
TRBV12-3/TRBV12-4,TRBJ2-7,-,TRBD2,CASSPGLAAQYF,TGTGCCAGCAGTCCGGGACTAGCGGCGCAGTACTTC
TRBV5-3,TRBJ1-2,-,-,CARSLRLGLWGGYTF,TGTGCCAGAAGCTTGCGGTTGGGTTTATGGGGTGGCTACACCTTC
TRBV5-1,TRBJ2-2,-,-,CASSLVPGTEITGELFF,TGCGCCAGCAGCTTGGTTCCCGGGACCGAAATCACCGGGGAGCTGTTTTTT
TRBV6-5,TRBJ1-4,-,TRBD1,CASSGQGAEKLFF,TGTGCCAGCAGCGGACAGGGGGCCGAAAAACTGTTTTTT
TRBV6-2/TRBV6-3,TRBJ1-5,-,-,CASSYSSDNQPQHF,TGTGCCAGCAGTTACTCATCGGACAATCAGCCCCAGCATTTT
TRBV6-5,TRBJ1-1,-,-,CASSYSRQFETEAFF,TGTGCCAGCAGTTACTCGCGGCAGTTTGAGACTGAAGCTTTCTTT
TRBV6-6,TRBJ1-5,-,-,CASRAGINQPQHF,TGTGCCAGCAGGGCAGGAATAAATCAGCCCCAGCATTTT
TRBV7-2,TRBJ1-2,-,-,CASSLSRGGGYTF,TGTGCCAGCAGCTTATCCAGGGGAGGCGGCTACACCTTC
TRBV5-7,TRBJ2-2,-,-,CASSLISGRDTGELFF,TGTGCCAGCAGCTTGATTTCGGGCCGAGACACCGGGGAGCTGTTTTTT
TRBV5-1,TRBJ2-1,-,TRBD1,CASLQGGGDNEQFF,TGCGCCAGCCTACAGGGGGGTGGGGACAATGAGCAGTTCTTC
TRBV5-1,TRBJ1-4,-,TRBD1,CASRDGPGTGGEKLFF,TGCGCCAGCAGGGATGGCCCCGGGACAGGGGGGGAAAAACTGTTTTTT
TRBV5-3,TRBJ2-7,once,-,CARSAPPVGGGPEQYF,TGTGCCAGAAGCGCTCCCCCGGTGGGGGGAGGACCGGAGCAGTACTTC
TRBV2,TRBJ1-5,once,-,CASNDVLGNQPQHF,TGTGCCAGCAATGACGTGTTGGGCAATCAGCCCCAGCATTTT
TRBV4-1,TRBJ1-5,-,-,CASSFDGQQSNQPQHF,TGCGCCAGCAGTTTTGATGGACAGCAGAGCAATCAGCCCCAGCATTTT
TRBV3-1/TRBV3-2,TRBJ2-5,-,TRBD2,CASSQDGGSGIETQYF,TGTGCCAGCAGCCAAGATGGGGGTAGCGGGATTGAGACCCAGTACTTC